This T cell receptor beta chain was recovered during a study of T-cell memory formation after mild COVID-19. Findings and limits, study-wide: Day 15 to 85 contractors were CD4/CD8 balanced; later expanders leaned CD4+. A second wave of clones peaked on day 37, and their SARS-CoV-2 specificity went unconfirmed.

Germline V gives CDR1 SNHLY, CDR2 FYNNEI. The V segment lost 6 bases and the J segment 3 bases; nucleotides outside the gene matches: 2. The CDR3 totals 14 residues. This clonotype was counted a few times. As yet, its antigen is unknown. The TCR alpha and TCR beta cDNA libraries, bearing sample barcodes and UMIs, were generated by 5'RACE using constant-segment primers. One entry per CDR3 protein, called by TCRdb with MiXCR from the 5' RACE reads. The sample has about 430,000 distinct CDR3 sequences; roughly 18% are singletons. What was sequenced was PBMCs or a T cell subset sorted from them (not recorded which). The chain recombines TRBV2 with TRBJ2-1; 10 bases align to TRBD2. This sequence originates from a man aged 18 to 29 who had mild COVID-19 (a few samples of this study predate the infection). Cell type and time point are not known. This CDR3 reads CASRLAGSYNEQFF. The CDR3 coding sequence is TGTGCCAGCAGACTAGCGGGGAGCTACAATGAGCAGTTCTTC.